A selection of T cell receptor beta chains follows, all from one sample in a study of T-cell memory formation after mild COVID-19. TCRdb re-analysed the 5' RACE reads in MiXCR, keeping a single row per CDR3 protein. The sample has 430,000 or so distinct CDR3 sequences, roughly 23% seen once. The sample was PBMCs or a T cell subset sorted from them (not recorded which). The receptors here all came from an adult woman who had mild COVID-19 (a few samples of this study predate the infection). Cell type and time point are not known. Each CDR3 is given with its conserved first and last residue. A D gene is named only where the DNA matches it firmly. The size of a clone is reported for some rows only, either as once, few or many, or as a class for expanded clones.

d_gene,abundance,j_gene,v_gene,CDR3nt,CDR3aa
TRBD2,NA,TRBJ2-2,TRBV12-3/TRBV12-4,TGTGCCAGCAGTGCGGCAAAGGGACTAGCGGGGGGGCGTGGCACCGGGGAGCTGTTTTTT,CASSAAKGLAGGRGTGELFF
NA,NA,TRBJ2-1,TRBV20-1,TGCAGTGCGCCGAGACCCCTCTCCTACAATGAGCAGTTCTTC,CSAPRPLSYNEQFF
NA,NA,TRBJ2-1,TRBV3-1,TGTGCCAGCAGCCAAGACCCACCCGTTCGGGACCTAAACAATGAGCAGTTCTTC,CASSQDPPVRDLNNEQFF
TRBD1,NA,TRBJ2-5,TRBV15,TGTGCCACCAGCAGAAACAGGGGAGTATCCCAAGAGACCCAGTACTTC,CATSRNRGVSQETQYF
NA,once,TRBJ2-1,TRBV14,TGTGCCAGCAGCCAAGAGTTTGGTAGTTTGGCGAGTAATGAGCAGTTCTTC,CASSQEFGSLASNEQFF
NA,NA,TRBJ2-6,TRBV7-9,TGTGCCAGCAGCTCCGCCGGCCAGTCGTATTCTGGGGCCAACGTCCTGACTTTC,CASSSAGQSYSGANVLTF
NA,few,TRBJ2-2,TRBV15,TGTGCCACCAGCAGAGACCTGCACACCGGGGAGCTGTTTTTT,CATSRDLHTGELFF
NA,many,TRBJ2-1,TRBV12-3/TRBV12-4,TGTGCCAGCAGTTTTGGGGCGAGCTCCTACAATGAGCAGTTCTTC,CASSFGASSYNEQFF
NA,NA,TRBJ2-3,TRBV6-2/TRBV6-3,TGTGCCAGCAGCTCTCCCGCAGGGGGCACAGATACGCAGTATTTT,CASSSPAGGTDTQYF
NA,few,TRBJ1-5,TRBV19,TGTGCCAGTAGTTCCCTGGGGCAAGTGCCCCAGCATTTT,CASSSLGQVPQHF
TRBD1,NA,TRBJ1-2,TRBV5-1,TGCGCCAGCAGCACCGGGACAGGAGGCTACACCTTC,CASSTGTGGYTF
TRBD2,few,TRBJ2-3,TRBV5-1,TGCGCCAGCAGCACTAGCGGGGGGGCCGCAGATACGCAGTATTTT,CASSTSGGAADTQYF
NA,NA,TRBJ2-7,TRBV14,TGTGCCAGCAGCCTTCGAGACGGGCCGTACTACGAGCAGTACTTC,CASSLRDGPYYEQYF
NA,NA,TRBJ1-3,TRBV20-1,TGCAGTGCTAGAGATCGACGGAGGCTCCGGCCGGCTGGAAACACCATATATTTT,CSARDRRRLRPAGNTIYF
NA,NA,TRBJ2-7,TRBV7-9,TGTGCCAGCAGCTTACGACAGGGAGGGAACGAGCAGTACTTC,CASSLRQGGNEQYF
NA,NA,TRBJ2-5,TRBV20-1,TGCAGTGCTAAAGCGGGCAAGGCGGCGCAGACCCAGTACTTC,CSAKAGKAAQTQYF
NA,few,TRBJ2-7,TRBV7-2,TGTGCCAGCAGCTTAGCGCGACAGTACGAGCAGTACTTC,CASSLARQYEQYF
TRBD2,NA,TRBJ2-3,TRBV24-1,TGTGCCACCCAAAGCGGGGGGGCCCCAGATACGCAGTATTTT,CATQSGGAPDTQYF
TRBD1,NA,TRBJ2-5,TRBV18,TGTGCCAGCTCACCACGCGAGGGGGCAGAGACCCAGTACTTC,CASSPREGAETQYF
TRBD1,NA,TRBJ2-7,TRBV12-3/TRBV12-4,TGTGCCAGCAGGACAGGGGCAGGCGCCAACGAGCAGTACTTC,CASRTGAGANEQYF
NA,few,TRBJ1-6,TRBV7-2,TGTGCCAGCAGCTTAGCGGGCAGTCCTTCACCCCTCCACTTT,CASSLAGSPSPLHF
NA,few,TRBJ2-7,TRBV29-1,TGCAGCGTGATCCGAGGGGACGAGCAGTACTTC,CSVIRGDEQYF
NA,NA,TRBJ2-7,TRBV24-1,TGTGCCACCAGTTCGGGGGTCATCTACGAGCAGTACTTC,CATSSGVIYEQYF
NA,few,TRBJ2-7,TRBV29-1,TGCAGCGTTGAAGACAACTACGAGCAGTACTTC,CSVEDNYEQYF
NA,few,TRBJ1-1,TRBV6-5,TGTGCCAGCACCTCACAGAGGGCTGAAGCTTTCTTT,CASTSQRAEAFF
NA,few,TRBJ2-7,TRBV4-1,TGCGCCAGCAGCCCGGCAGGGTCAACCTACGAGCAGTACTTC,CASSPAGSTYEQYF
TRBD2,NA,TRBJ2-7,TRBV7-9,TGTGCCAGCAGCTACGCGGGAGTCTACGAGCAGTACTTC,CASSYAGVYEQYF
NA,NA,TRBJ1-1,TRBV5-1,TGCGCCAGCAGCTTGATTGGAGCAGGCACTGAAGCTTTCTTT,CASSLIGAGTEAFF
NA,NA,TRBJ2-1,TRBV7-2,TGTGCCAGCAGCTTAATGGGGGCTGGGGGCAATGAGCAGTTCTTC,CASSLMGAGGNEQFF
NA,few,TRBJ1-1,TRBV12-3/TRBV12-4,TGTGCCAGCAGACCGACAGTACTCACTGAAGCTTTCTTT,CASRPTVLTEAFF
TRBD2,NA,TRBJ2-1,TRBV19,TGTGCCAGCTCCCCGGCGGCGGGAGTGGCCCATGAGCAGTTCTTC,CASSPAAGVAHEQFF
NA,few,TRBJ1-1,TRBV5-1,TGCGCCAGCAGCGGAGGGGCTGGTGAAGCTTTCTTT,CASSGGAGEAFF
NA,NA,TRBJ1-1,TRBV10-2,TGCGCCAGCCGGGCGGGACAACAGAACACTGAAGCTTTCTTT,CASRAGQQNTEAFF
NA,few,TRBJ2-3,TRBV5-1,TGCGCCAGCAGCTCGGGTTCGGCATCCCCCCGCACAGATACGCAGTATTTT,CASSSGSASPRTDTQYF
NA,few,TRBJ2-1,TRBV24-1,TGTGCCACTCAGGGGTCCGGCAATGAGCAGTTCTTC,CATQGSGNEQFF
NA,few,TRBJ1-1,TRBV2,TGTGCCAGCAGCATTAAGACAGCGCAGTCGAACACTGAAGCTTTCTTT,CASSIKTAQSNTEAFF
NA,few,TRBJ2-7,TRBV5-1,TGCGCCAGCAGCTTGGATGCACTAGACTCCTACGAGCAGTACTTC,CASSLDALDSYEQYF